This is a list of T cell receptor beta chains from one sample in a study of blood T cell repertoires in COVID-19. The table came from immunoSEQ multiplex PCR; TCRdb's copy has only in-frame clones and leaves some out. The sample holds 160,000 or so clones, about 84% seen once. Material for sequencing was PBMCs or T cells enriched from blood (not recorded which). The receptors stem from a man aged 35 to 55 who had recovered from COVID-19. Each CDR3 is given with its conserved first and last residue. The order of the fields is clone size, D gene, V gene, J gene, CDR3 DNA, CDR3 protein. A D gene is named only where the DNA matches it firmly. The listing skips clone size in some rows; elsewhere it reads once, few, many or a size class.

clone_size: .; d_call: TRBD1; v_call: TRBV5-1; j_call: TRBJ1-5; cdr3_nt: TGCGCCAGCAGCTCGGGACAGGACCCAGTCAATCAGCCCCAGCATTTT; cdr3_aa: CASSSGQDPVNQPQHF
clone_size: few; d_call: .; v_call: TRBV5-1; j_call: TRBJ2-1; cdr3_nt: TGCGCCAGCAGCCCTACTCGGGGAGATAAGGAGCAGTTCTTC; cdr3_aa: CASSPTRGDKEQFF
clone_size: .; d_call: .; v_call: TRBV2; j_call: TRBJ1-5; cdr3_nt: TGTGCCAGCAGTGGTACAGGGTTCAATCAGCCCCAGCATTTT; cdr3_aa: CASSGTGFNQPQHF
clone_size: .; d_call: .; v_call: TRBV15; j_call: TRBJ1-1; cdr3_nt: TGTGCCACCAGCAGAGATAGTCCGGGGGGGACGACTGAAGCTTTCTTT; cdr3_aa: CATSRDSPGGTTEAFF
clone_size: .; d_call: .; v_call: TRBV6-5; j_call: TRBJ2-5; cdr3_nt: TGTGCCAGCACCACTGGCCAAGAGACCCAGTACTTC; cdr3_aa: CASTTGQETQYF
clone_size: .; d_call: .; v_call: TRBV2; j_call: TRBJ2-7; cdr3_nt: TGTGCCAGCAGTGAAGGTGTGGGGGGTACCTACGAGCAGTACTTC; cdr3_aa: CASSEGVGGTYEQYF
clone_size: .; d_call: .; v_call: TRBV3-1/TRBV3-2; j_call: TRBJ1-2; cdr3_nt: TGTGCCAGCAGCCAAGAGTTCCTGGGGGCGGATCCCTATGGCTACACCTTC; cdr3_aa: CASSQEFLGADPYGYTF
clone_size: .; d_call: TRBD1; v_call: TRBV5-1; j_call: TRBJ1-6; cdr3_nt: TGCGCCAGCAGTCGACAGGGGGGGTCCAATTCACCCCTCCACTTT; cdr3_aa: CASSRQGGSNSPLHF
clone_size: .; d_call: .; v_call: TRBV5-8; j_call: TRBJ1-1; cdr3_nt: TGTGCCAGCAGCTGGGGGGGTGGCAGGGTCGCTGAAGCTTTCTTT; cdr3_aa: CASSWGGGRVAEAFF
clone_size: .; d_call: .; v_call: TRBV18; j_call: TRBJ1-1; cdr3_nt: TGTGCCAGCTCTCCGGGTGGGAACACTGAAGCTTTCTTT; cdr3_aa: CASSPGGNTEAFF
clone_size: once; d_call: TRBD1; v_call: TRBV12-3/TRBV12-4; j_call: TRBJ2-7; cdr3_nt: TGTGCCAGCAGTGTGGACAGGGGTCTTGCCGCGTACTTC; cdr3_aa: CASSVDRGLAAYF
clone_size: few; d_call: TRBD1; v_call: TRBV10-1; j_call: TRBJ1-4; cdr3_nt: TGCGCCAGCAGTGAGCCAGGGGGAAACCCAACTAATGAAAAACTGTTTTTT; cdr3_aa: CASSEPGGNPTNEKLFF
clone_size: .; d_call: TRBD1; v_call: TRBV10-3; j_call: TRBJ2-7; cdr3_nt: TGTGCCATCAGTGCTGGACAGGGGGCCTACGAGCAGTACTTC; cdr3_aa: CAISAGQGAYEQYF
clone_size: few; d_call: TRBD2; v_call: TRBV3-1/TRBV3-2; j_call: TRBJ2-5; cdr3_nt: TGTGCCAGCACCCGACTAGCGGGGGGCCACCAAGAGACCCAGTACTTC; cdr3_aa: CASTRLAGGHQETQYF
clone_size: .; d_call: TRBD2; v_call: TRBV5-4; j_call: TRBJ2-3; cdr3_nt: TGTGCCAGCAGCCCGGGACTAGCCGCAGATACGCAGTATTTT; cdr3_aa: CASSPGLAADTQYF
clone_size: .; d_call: .; v_call: TRBV6-5; j_call: TRBJ2-3; cdr3_nt: TGTGCCAGCAGTTACGCAGGGGACCCCCCCACAGATACGCAGTATTTT; cdr3_aa: CASSYAGDPPTDTQYF
clone_size: .; d_call: TRBD1; v_call: TRBV5-6; j_call: TRBJ1-4; cdr3_nt: TGTGCCAGCAGAGAACAGGGGGCCGCGGAAAAACTGTTTTTT; cdr3_aa: CASREQGAAEKLFF
clone_size: few; d_call: TRBD1; v_call: TRBV5-8; j_call: TRBJ1-2; cdr3_nt: TGTGCCAGCAGCTGGGGACAGGGGCTATCTGGCTACACCTTC; cdr3_aa: CASSWGQGLSGYTF
clone_size: few; d_call: TRBD2; v_call: TRBV4-2; j_call: TRBJ2-1; cdr3_nt: TGTGCCAGCAGCCAAGAGGGGGGGGATTACAATGAGCAGTTCTTC; cdr3_aa: CASSQEGGDYNEQFF
clone_size: few; d_call: TRBD1; v_call: TRBV5-1; j_call: TRBJ1-2; cdr3_nt: TGCGCCAGCAGCCCGTCCCTTACAACCGGACAGGGCGGCTACACCTTC; cdr3_aa: CASSPSLTTGQGGYTF
clone_size: .; d_call: .; v_call: TRBV6-5; j_call: TRBJ1-2; cdr3_nt: TGTGCCAGCGTACTTTATGGCTACACCTTC; cdr3_aa: CASVLYGYTF
clone_size: .; d_call: .; v_call: TRBV4-1; j_call: TRBJ1-5; cdr3_nt: TGCGCCAGCTCTCAAGAAAGTGCGGGGTCCACTTATAGCAATCAGCCCCAGCATTTT; cdr3_aa: CASSQESAGSTYSNQPQHF
clone_size: .; d_call: .; v_call: TRBV5-1; j_call: TRBJ2-3; cdr3_nt: TGCGCCAGCAAAGTCGCGGGATCCTCCCCAGATACGCAGTATTTT; cdr3_aa: CASKVAGSSPDTQYF
clone_size: .; d_call: TRBD1; v_call: TRBV29-1; j_call: TRBJ2-1; cdr3_nt: TGCAGCGTTGCCGGGACAGGGAATGAGCAGTTCTTC; cdr3_aa: CSVAGTGNEQFF
clone_size: .; d_call: .; v_call: TRBV19; j_call: TRBJ2-4; cdr3_nt: TGTGCCACCTCCCCCGGCGGATCTGCCAAAAACATTCAGTACTTC; cdr3_aa: CATSPGGSAKNIQYF
clone_size: once; d_call: .; v_call: TRBV9; j_call: TRBJ2-1; cdr3_nt: TGTGCCAGCAGCCCCCAGAGGGTGGGACTCTACAATGAGCAGTTCTTC; cdr3_aa: CASSPQRVGLYNEQFF
clone_size: .; d_call: .; v_call: TRBV7-3; j_call: TRBJ1-1; cdr3_nt: TGTGCCAGCAGCGTACAGGGCGGGGGCACTGAAGCTTTCTTT; cdr3_aa: CASSVQGGGTEAFF